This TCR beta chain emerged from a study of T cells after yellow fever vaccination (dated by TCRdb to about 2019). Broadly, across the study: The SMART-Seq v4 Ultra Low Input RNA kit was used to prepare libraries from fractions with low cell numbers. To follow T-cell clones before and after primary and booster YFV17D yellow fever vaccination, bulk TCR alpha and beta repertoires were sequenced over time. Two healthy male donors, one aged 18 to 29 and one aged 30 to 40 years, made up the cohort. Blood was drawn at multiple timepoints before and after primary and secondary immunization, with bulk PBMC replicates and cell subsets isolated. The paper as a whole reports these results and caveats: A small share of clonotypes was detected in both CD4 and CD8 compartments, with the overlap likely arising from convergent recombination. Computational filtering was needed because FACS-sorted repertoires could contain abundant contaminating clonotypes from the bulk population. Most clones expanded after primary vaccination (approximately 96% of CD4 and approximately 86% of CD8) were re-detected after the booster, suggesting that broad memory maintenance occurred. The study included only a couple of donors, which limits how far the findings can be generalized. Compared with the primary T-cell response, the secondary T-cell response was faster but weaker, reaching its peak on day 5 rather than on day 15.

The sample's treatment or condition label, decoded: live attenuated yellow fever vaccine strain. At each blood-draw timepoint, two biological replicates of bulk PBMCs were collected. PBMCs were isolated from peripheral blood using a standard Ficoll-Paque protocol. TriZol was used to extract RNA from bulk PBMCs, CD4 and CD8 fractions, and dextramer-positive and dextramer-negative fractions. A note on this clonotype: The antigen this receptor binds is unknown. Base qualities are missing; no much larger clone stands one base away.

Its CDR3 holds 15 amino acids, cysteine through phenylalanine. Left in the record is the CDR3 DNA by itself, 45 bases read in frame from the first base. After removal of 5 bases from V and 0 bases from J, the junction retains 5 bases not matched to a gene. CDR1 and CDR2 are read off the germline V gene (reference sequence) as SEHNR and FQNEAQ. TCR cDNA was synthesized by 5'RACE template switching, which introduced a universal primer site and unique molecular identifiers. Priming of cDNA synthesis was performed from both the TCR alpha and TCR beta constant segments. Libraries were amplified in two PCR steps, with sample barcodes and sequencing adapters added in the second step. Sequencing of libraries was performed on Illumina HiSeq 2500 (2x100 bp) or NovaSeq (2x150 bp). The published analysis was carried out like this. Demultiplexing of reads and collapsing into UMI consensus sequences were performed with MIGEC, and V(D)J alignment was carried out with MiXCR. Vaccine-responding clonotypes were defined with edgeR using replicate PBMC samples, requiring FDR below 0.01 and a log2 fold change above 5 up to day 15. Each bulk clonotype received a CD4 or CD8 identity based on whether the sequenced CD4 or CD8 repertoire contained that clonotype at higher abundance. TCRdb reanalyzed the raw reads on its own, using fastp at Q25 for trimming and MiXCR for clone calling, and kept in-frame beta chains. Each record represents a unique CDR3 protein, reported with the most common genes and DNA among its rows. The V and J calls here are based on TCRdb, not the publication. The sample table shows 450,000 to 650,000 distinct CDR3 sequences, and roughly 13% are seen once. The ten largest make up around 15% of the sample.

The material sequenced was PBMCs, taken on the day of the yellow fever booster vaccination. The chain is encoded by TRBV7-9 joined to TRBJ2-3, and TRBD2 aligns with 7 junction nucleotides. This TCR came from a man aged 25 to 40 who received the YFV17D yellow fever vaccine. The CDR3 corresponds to CASSAPGGSTDTQYF. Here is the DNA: TGTGCCAGCAGCGCCCCGGGGGGTAGCACAGATACGCAGTATTTT.